These 14 T cell receptor beta chains were all obtained from the same sample, sequenced in a study of blood T cell repertoires in COVID-19. The method was immunoSEQ multiplex PCR; TCRdb's version includes in-frame clones alone and lacks a portion of them. This sample has more than 35,000 clones, with 80% to 90% found just once. Sequencing input: peripheral blood. The source of these receptors is a human donor in a cohort sampled during active COVID-19.

The chain carries TRBV3-1 (or the pseudogene TRBV3-2) and TRBJ1-2; 11 bases are shared with TRBD1. V shed 0 bases, J shed 13 bases, and the junction held 7 bases outside the gene matches. This CDR3 has 14 amino acids. The germline V gene encodes CDR1 LGHDT and CDR2 YNNKEL (reference sequence). CDR3 nucleotide sequence: TGTGCCAGCAGCCAAGATCTCGGACAGGGGGCTGGCACCTTC. Protein product: CASSQDLGQGAGTF.

The chain carries TRBV13 and TRBJ1-2; 11 nucleotides align to TRBD1. Trimming took 4 bases from V and 7 from J; bases not matched to a gene: 5. CDR3 length: 14 amino acids. Per germline, CDR1 PRHDT and CDR2 FYEKMQ (reference sequence). The CDR3 protein is CASSSDRGQSGYTF. The DNA of the CDR3 is TGTGCCAGCAGCTCGGACAGGGGGCAGTCTGGCTACACCTTC.

The chain couples TRBV6-2 or TRBV6-3 to TRBJ1-5; 9 nucleotides agree with TRBD1. Germline-derived CDR1 and CDR2 are MNHEY and SVGEGT. V shed 6 bases, J shed 3 bases, and the junction held 12 bases outside the gene matches. This CDR3 comprises 17 residues. DNA of the CDR3: TGTGCCAGCAGATACCCTAGGGGACAGGGTAACAATCAGCCCCAGCATTTT. Translated: CASRYPRGQGNNQPQHF.

The table lists this clone with a few counts. This chain joins TRBV7-9 and TRBJ2-1; TRBD2 matches 9 bases. Germline lookup yields CDR1 SEHNR and CDR2 FQNEAQ (reference sequence). J lost 1 base, V lost 3 bases, and 7 bases had no gene match. CDR3 length: 17 residues. As DNA, the CDR3 is TGTGCCAGCAGCTTCTCTCATAGCGGGAGTTCCTACAATGAGCAGTTCTTC. Translating it yields CASSFSHSGSSYNEQFF.

A remark on this clone: Other DNA sequences in this specimen translate into the identical CDR3. This rearrangement joins TRBV6-5 to TRBJ1-6; 8 bases match TRBD1. The CDR3 consists of 16 residues. CDR1 is MNHEY and CDR2 is SVGAGI in the germline V gene. V lost 0 bases to trimming and J lost 7 bases; unmatched junction nucleotides: 5. The CDR3 nucleotides read TGTGCCAGCAGTTACTCCAGACAGGGGCTAAATTCACCCCTCCACTTT. Encoded protein: CASSYSRQGLNSPLHF.

This chain uses TRBV12-3 or TRBV12-4 with TRBJ1-2; D gene ambiguous. V dropped 3 bases and J dropped 4 bases, with 9 bases sitting between them. This CDR3 comprises 13 residues. CDR3 coding DNA: TGTGCCAGCAGTTTCTCCCTCTTCTATGGCTACACCTTC. This gives the protein CASSFSLFYGYTF.

This clone is a singleton in its sample. V is TRBV9 and J is TRBJ2-5; TRBD1 might be the D (6 bases). V was shortened by 3 bases and J by 2 bases, with 14 bases between the two germline ends. The germline V gene has CDR1 SGDLS and CDR2 YYNGEE. The CDR3 sequence is 15 residues long. In nucleotides, the CDR3 is TGTGCCAGCAGCGAGGGGACATCTTGGCAAGAGACCCAGTACTTC. Its protein is CASSEGTSWQETQYF.

The gene calls are TRBV15 and TRBJ2-7; the D is unclear. The germline V gene encodes CDR1 LNHNV and CDR2 YYDKDF (reference sequence). This CDR3 comprises 13 residues. Trimming cost V 1 base and J 2 bases, with 6 bases left between them. In nucleotides, the CDR3 is TGTGCCACCAGCAGAGGTCCAGCCTACGAGCAGTACTTC. Protein sequence: CATSRGPAYEQYF.

The J gene is TRBJ1-3, the V gene TRBV30; D gene unclear. Trimming stripped 2 bases from V and 5 bases from J, with 7 bases between. CDR1 is GTSNPN, CDR2 SVGIG, per germline (reference sequence). This CDR3 comprises 12 residues. CDR3 coding DNA: TGTGCCTGGAGTTCTGAGAGAAACACCATATATTTT. This sequence encodes CAWSSERNTIYF.

This chain joins TRBV5-4 and TRBJ2-7; 10 bases match TRBD2. After removal of 3 bases from V and 0 bases from J, the junction contained 3 bases not matched to a gene. Looked up from germline, CDR1 is SGHNT and CDR2 is YYREEE (reference sequence). CDR3 length: 15 residues. This CDR3 reads CASSWIAGGSYEQYF. The CDR3 coding sequence is TGTGCCAGCAGCTGGATAGCGGGGGGCTCCTACGAGCAGTACTTC.

The rearrangement uses TRBV6-6 and TRBJ1-6, with 10 bases lining up with TRBD1. The CDR3 covers 16 residues. Trimming at V came to 0 bases and at J to 7 bases, leaving 3 bases not matched to a gene. Germline V gene sequence: CDR1 MNHNY, CDR2 SVGAGI (reference sequence). CDR3 sequence reads: CASSYSGTGVNSPLHF. CDR3 DNA sequence: TGTGCCAGCAGTTACTCGGGGACAGGGGTGAATTCACCCCTCCACTTT.

The V and J genes are TRBV29-1 and TRBJ2-7; D possibly corresponds to TRBD1 (6 bases). Germline V gene lookup returns CDR1 SQVTM and CDR2 ANQGSEA. CDR3 length equals 12 residues. Trimming removed 1 base at V and 6 bases at J, with 10 bases between. In nucleotides, the CDR3 is TGCAGCGTTGAAGCGGAAGGGGGCGAGCAGTACTTC. Its translation: CSVEAEGGEQYF.

This clone came up once. V is TRBV29-1 and J is TRBJ1-2, with TRBD1 matching 9 bases. Germline CDR1 and CDR2: SQVTM and ANQGSEA. V trimming: 2 bases; J trimming: 8 bases; junction bases outside the gene matches: 12. This CDR3 region has 15 residues. This chain's CDR3 is CSVEKGPWGQGGYTF. The CDR3 DNA reads TGCAGCGTTGAAAAAGGGCCATGGGGACAGGGAGGCTACACCTTC.

The chain uses TRBV2 and TRBJ1-2, with D unresolved. Trimming took 5 bases from V and 2 from J, leaving 15 bases between them. The germline CDR1 and CDR2 sequences are SNHLY and FYNNEI. This CDR3 comprises 15 residues. CDR3 region: CASSPPRTGNYGYTF. CDR3 DNA: TGTGCCAGCAGTCCCCCGCGGACGGGGAACTATGGCTACACCTTC.